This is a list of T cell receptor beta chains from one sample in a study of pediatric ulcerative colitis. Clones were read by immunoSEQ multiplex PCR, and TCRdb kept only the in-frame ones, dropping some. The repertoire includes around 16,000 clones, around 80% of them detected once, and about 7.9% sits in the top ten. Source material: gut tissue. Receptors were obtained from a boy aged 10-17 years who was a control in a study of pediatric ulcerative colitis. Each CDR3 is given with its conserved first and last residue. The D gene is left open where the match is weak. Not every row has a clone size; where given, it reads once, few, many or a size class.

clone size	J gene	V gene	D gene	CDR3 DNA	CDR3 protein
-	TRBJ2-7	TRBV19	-	TGTGCCAGTAGTTCCCAGGGTTACGAGCAGTACTTC	CASSSQGYEQYF
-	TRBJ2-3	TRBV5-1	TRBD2	TGCGCCAGCGGGAGCGGGGCCACAGATACGCAGTATTTT	CASGSGATDTQYF
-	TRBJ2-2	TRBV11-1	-	TGTGCCAGCAGCTTAGATGGCGTACAGAGTGGCACCGGGGAGCTGTTTTTT	CASSLDGVQSGTGELFF
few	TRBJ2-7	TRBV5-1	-	TGCGCCAGCAGCTTGGACCGCGTCTCCTACGAGCAGTACTTC	CASSLDRVSYEQYF
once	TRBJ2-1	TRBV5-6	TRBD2	TGTGCCAGCAGCTTGGCCCGGACTAGCGGGAGGACCTACAATGAGCAGTTCTTC	CASSLARTSGRTYNEQFF
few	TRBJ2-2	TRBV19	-	TGTGCCAGTAGTATAGGGCTAGCAGGCACCGGGGAGCTGTTTTTT	CASSIGLAGTGELFF
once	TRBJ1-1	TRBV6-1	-	TGTGCCAGCAATCAGGGAGCGGAGAGCACTGAAGCTTTCTTT	CASNQGAESTEAFF
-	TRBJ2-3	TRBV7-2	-	TGTGCCAGCAGTCAAAGCCACTCCACAGATACGCAGTATTTT	CASSQSHSTDTQYF
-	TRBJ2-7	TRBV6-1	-	TGTGCCAGCAGTGAAGCCCGACTAGGGTCCTACGAGCAGTACTTC	CASSEARLGSYEQYF
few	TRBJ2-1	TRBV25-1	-	TGTGCCAGCAGTGGGTCGGTCAAAGAAAAGTTCTTC	CASSGSVKEKFF
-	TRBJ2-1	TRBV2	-	TGTGCCAGCGATGTCAGTCCGGGAGATGAGCAGTTCTTC	CASDVSPGDEQFF
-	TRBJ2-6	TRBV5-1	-	TGCGCCAGCAGCCCCAGGTTAGAAACTGGGGCCAACGTCCTGACTTTC	CASSPRLETGANVLTF
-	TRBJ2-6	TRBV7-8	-	TGTGCCAGCAGCTCTGCGGGTCTGGACTTTTCTGGGGCCAACGTCCTGACTTTC	CASSSAGLDFSGANVLTF
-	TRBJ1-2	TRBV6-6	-	TGTGCCAGCAGCTATCTTCCGGGGGACTATGGCTACACCTTC	CASSYLPGDYGYTF
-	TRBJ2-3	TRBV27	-	TGTGCCAGCAGTTTACGATCTATCAGATTCAGAGATACGCAGTATTTT	CASSLRSIRFRDTQYF
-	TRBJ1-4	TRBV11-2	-	TGTGCCAGCAGCTTAGGTAAAGAGACAGAAAAACTGTTTTTT	CASSLGKETEKLFF
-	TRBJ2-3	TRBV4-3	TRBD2	TGCGCCAGCAGCCAGGCGGGGGGCGAAGATACGCAGTATTTT	CASSQAGGEDTQYF
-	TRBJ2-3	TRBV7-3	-	TGTGCCAGCAGCTTGGGTTTCCGTTTCACAGATACGCAGTATTTT	CASSLGFRFTDTQYF
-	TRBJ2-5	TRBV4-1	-	TGCGCCAGCAGTGGGACGTCGGAGACCCAGTACTTC	CASSGTSETQYF
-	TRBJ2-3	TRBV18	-	TGTGCCAGCTCACCAGACGGTAGCACAGATACGCAGTATTTT	CASSPDGSTDTQYF
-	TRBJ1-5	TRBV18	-	TGTGCCAGCTCCCTTGAAAACCAGCCCCAGCATTTT	CASSLENQPQHF
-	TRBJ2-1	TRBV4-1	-	TGCGCCAGCAGACGGGGGCTAGCGGATATTTCCTACAATGAGCAGTTCTTC	CASRRGLADISYNEQFF
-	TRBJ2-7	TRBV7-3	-	TGTGCCAGCAGCTTAAGCCAGGGCTACGAGCAGTACTTC	CASSLSQGYEQYF
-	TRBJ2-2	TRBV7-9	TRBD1	TGTGCCAGCAGCTTAAGAGACAGGGGAACCGGGGAGCTGTTTTTT	CASSLRDRGTGELFF
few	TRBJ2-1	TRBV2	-	TGTGCTGAGGGGCAGGCCTACAATGAGCAGTTCTTC	CAEGQAYNEQFF
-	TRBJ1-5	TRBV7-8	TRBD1	TGTGCCAGCAGCTTGACAGGGGTTAGCAATCAGCCCCAGCATTTT	CASSLTGVSNQPQHF
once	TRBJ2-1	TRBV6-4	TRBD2	TGTGCCAGCAGTGACTCGACCAGCGGGGGGGATATGAATGAGCAGTTCTTC	CASSDSTSGGDMNEQFF
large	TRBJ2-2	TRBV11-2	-	TGTGCCAGCAAAACAAGTCGGGCCGGGGAGCTGTTTTTT	CASKTSRAGELFF
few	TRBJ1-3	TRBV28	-	TGTGCCAGCAACTTGGGAGTTGGAAACACCATATATTTT	CASNLGVGNTIYF
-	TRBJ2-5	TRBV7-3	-	TGTGCCAGCAGCTTAGACCGAGAGGGGACCCAGTACTTC	CASSLDREGTQYF
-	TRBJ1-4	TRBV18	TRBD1	TGTGCCAGCTCACCACGTTATCCGGGACAGGGGAGAGGTATGATGGAAAAACTGTTTTTT	CASSPRYPGQGRGMMEKLFF
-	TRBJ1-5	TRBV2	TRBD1	TGTGCCAGCGAAGCCGCAGGGGGGTGGGGCAATCAGCCCCAGCATTTT	CASEAAGGWGNQPQHF
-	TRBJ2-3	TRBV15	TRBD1	TGTGCCACCAGCAGAGATCTCCAGGGGGGCACAGATACGCAGTATTTT	CATSRDLQGGTDTQYF
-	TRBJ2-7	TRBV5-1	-	TGCGCCAGCAGCTTCGGGACCCACGAGGCCTACGAGCAGTACTTC	CASSFGTHEAYEQYF
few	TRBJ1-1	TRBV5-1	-	TGCGCCAGCAGCTTGGTCCCCCAGAACACTGAAGCTTTCTTT	CASSLVPQNTEAFF
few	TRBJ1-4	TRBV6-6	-	TGTGCCAGCATTTCTACCCCGAATGAAAAACTGTTTTTT	CASISTPNEKLFF
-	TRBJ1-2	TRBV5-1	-	TGCGCCAGCAGACGGACAGAAGCTAACTATGGCTACACCTTC	CASRRTEANYGYTF
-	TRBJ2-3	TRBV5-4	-	TGTGCCAGCAGCCATGATCCTTCCACAGATACGCAGTATTTT	CASSHDPSTDTQYF
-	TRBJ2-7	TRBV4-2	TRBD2	TGTGCCAGCAGCCTCGGGGGGGGAGGGTCCTCCTACGAGCAGTACTTC	CASSLGGGGSSYEQYF
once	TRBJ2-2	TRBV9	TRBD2	TGTGCCAGCAGCGTGCTGGGACAGGGGTTGACTAGCGGGAGGGACCTAACCGGGGAGCTGTTTTTT	CASSVLGQGLTSGRDLTGELFF
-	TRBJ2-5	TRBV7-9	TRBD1	TGTGCCAGCAGCTCCGGGACAGGGCCAGAGACCCAGTACTTC	CASSSGTGPETQYF
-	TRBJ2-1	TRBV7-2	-	TGTGCCAGCAGCCGAGCGCGGGACAGCGTAAATGAGCAGTTCTTC	CASSRARDSVNEQFF
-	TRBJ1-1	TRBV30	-	TGTGCCTGGCAGGGAAACACTGAAGCTTTCTTT	CAWQGNTEAFF